This T cell receptor (beta chain) was recovered during a study of T cells in Graves' hyperthyroidism and ophthalmopathy. Trimming removed 5 bases from V and 5 bases from J; junction bases left unmatched: 9. CDR1 SGHVS and CDR2 FQNEAQ come from the germline V gene. The CDR3 runs to 15 residues. It was RNA transcripts that yielded the amplified TCR beta CDR3 regions. A set of HTBI primers served as the primers for a first-round RT-PCR of the TCR CDR3. MiXCR was run by TCRdb on the multiplex PCR reads, yielding one entry per CDR3 protein. The table lists about 560,000 distinct CDR3 sequences, around 17% of them singletons. This clonotype was detected ten times or more.

The receptor was isolated from a woman aged 18-29 years with Graves' hyperthyroidism. Sequenced sample: blood. This sequence joins TRBV7-8 and TRBJ1-1; TRBD1 aligns across 9 bases. The CDR3 DNA reads TGTGCCAGCAGCACACAGGGACAGGGCGGTACTGAAGCTTTCTTT. Its protein product is CASSTQGQGGTEAFF.